The next 19 T cell receptor beta chains were all read from a single sample in a study of T cell responses to AZD1222 COVID-19 vaccine. Libraries were prepared by immunoSEQ multiplex PCR; TCRdb keeps only in-frame clonotypes and omits some of them. The sample yields about 79,000 clones, over 75% seen once. Sequenced here: peripheral blood, sampled on day 0 of AZD1222 vaccination. The source is an adult in good health.

The rearrangement links TRBV5-6 to TRBJ2-7, with TRBD2 identical over 9 bases. Germline V CDR1 and CDR2: SGHDT, YYEEEE. The CDR3 is 16 amino acids. J lost 5 bases, V lost 4 bases, and 13 bases had no gene match. CDR3 in amino acids: CASSPKLGLAGHEQYF. CDR3 in DNA: TGTGCCAGCAGCCCCAAACTCGGGCTAGCGGGGCACGAGCAGTACTTC. Looking up the rest from reference TRBV5-6 and TRBJ2-7 gives the full variable domain: DAGVTQSPTHLIKTRGQQVTLRCSPKSGHDTVSWYQQALGQGPQFIFQYYEEEERQRGNFPDRFSGHQFPNYSSELNVNALLLGDSALYLCASSPKLGLAGHEQYFGPGTRLTVT.

The rearrangement uses TRBV2 and TRBJ2-7; TRBD2 matches at 12 bases. The V gene's germline CDR1 is SNHLY and CDR2 FYNNEI. With V trimmed by 6 bases and J by 7 bases, 10 bases remained unmatched. There are 15 residues in the CDR3. CDR3 region: CASSPRLAGAWEQYF. The CDR3 region has the DNA TGTGCCAGCAGCCCTCGACTAGCGGGAGCTTGGGAGCAGTACTTC.

The chain joins TRBV12-3 or TRBV12-4 to TRBJ1-2, with TRBD1 as a possible D gene (6 bases). CDR3 length: 13 residues. Trimming removed 2 bases at V and 6 bases at J, with 10 bases between. The CDR3 DNA is TGTGCCAGCAGTTTACAGGGGTTTAATGGCTACACCTTC. It translates to CASSLQGFNGYTF.

This clone occurred once. V usage is TRBV7-2 and J usage is TRBJ2-3; a possible D gene is TRBD2 (6 bases). CDR1 SGHTA and CDR2 FQGNSA come from the germline V gene. This CDR3 is 12 amino acids long. With 4 bases removed from V and 6 bases from J, the gap between germline ends came to 8 bases. The CDR3 DNA sequence: TGTGCCAGCAGCTCTCTAGCGGATACGCAGTATTTT. It codes for CASSSLADTQYF.

The rearrangement links TRBV2 to TRBJ1-4; possible D gene TRBD1, 5 bases. CDR1 and CDR2 from the germline V gene are SNHLY and FYNNEI. The V gene lost 1 base and the J gene lost 7 bases, with 13 bases spanning the gap. The CDR3 sequence is 15 residues long. CDR3 sequence: CASSEEGSAGEKLFF. CDR3 DNA sequence: TGTGCCAGCAGTGAAGAGGGGTCAGCGGGTGAAAAACTGTTTTTT.

V gene TRBV5-1 combines with J gene TRBJ2-2; 10 positions agree with TRBD2. Losses at the gene ends were 2 bases for V and 6 bases for J; bases not matched to a gene: 4. CDR1 is SGHRS and CDR2 is YFSETQ in the germline V gene. The CDR3 is made up of 15 amino acids. The CDR3: CASSFTLAGAGELFF. The CDR3 DNA is TGCGCCAGCAGCTTTACCCTAGCGGGGGCCGGGGAGCTGTTTTTT.

The chain is built from TRBV9 and TRBJ2-7; 8 positions match TRBD1. Germline CDR1 is SGDLS and CDR2 is YYNGEE. The trim removed 4 bases at V and 2 bases at J, leaving 8 bases unmatched. The CDR3 has 15 residues. In DNA, the CDR3 is TGTGCCAGCAGCCCCCGACAGGGGCAGGCCTACGAGCAGTACTTC. It encodes CASSPRQGQAYEQYF.

This chain joins TRBV7-8 and TRBJ2-7; 7 positions match TRBD2. The germline CDR1 and CDR2 sequences are SGHVS and FQNEAQ. The CDR3 extends over 14 amino acids. Unmatched junction bases numbered 6, after V lost 5 bases and J lost 2 bases. CDR3 sequence: CASSPDGLAYEQYF. The CDR3 nucleotides are TGTGCCAGCAGCCCCGACGGACTAGCCTACGAGCAGTACTTC. The entire variable domain, with the rest obtained from reference TRBV7-8 and TRBJ2-7, is as follows: GAGVSQSPRYKVAKRGQDVALRCDPISGHVSLFWYQQALGQGPEFLTYFQNEAQLDKSGLPSDRFFAERPEGSVSTLKIQRTQQEDSAVYLCASSPDGLAYEQYFGPGTRLTVT.

The chain uses TRBV3-1 (or the pseudogene TRBV3-2) and TRBJ1-1, with D hard to call. CDR1 and CDR2 (germline): LGHDT, YNNKEL (reference sequence). The CDR3 has 15 residues. The V end lost 4 bases, the J end lost 1 base, and 13 bases lay between the germline ends. In DNA form, the CDR3 reads TGTGCCAGCAGCCCACCTCGGGGTACGAACACTGAAGCTTTCTTT. Its translation is CASSPPRGTNTEAFF.

The chain employs TRBV5-1 and TRBJ1-3; no reliable D call. Germline loops: CDR1 SGHRS, CDR2 YFSETQ. V was clipped by 4 bases and J by 0 bases, with 14 bases between them. The CDR3 contains 16 residues. The CDR3 sequence: CASSTLAGASGNTIYF. In nucleotides, the CDR3 is TGCGCCAGCAGCACTTTGGCAGGTGCCTCTGGAAACACCATATATTTT.

In this sample, this clone turned up once. The chain joins TRBV7-9 to TRBJ1-6, with a tentative D call TRBD1 (6 bases). Trimming took off 1 base at V and 7 bases at J, with 11 bases between the two ends. The CDR3 is 15 amino acids. The germline CDR1 and CDR2 sequences are SEHNR and FQNEAQ (reference sequence). The DNA of the CDR3 is TGTGCCAGCAGCTTAGGGGACATGATGAATTCACCCCTCCACTTT. This sequence encodes CASSLGDMMNSPLHF.

The chain employs TRBV14 and TRBJ1-2; D not resolved. Per germline, CDR1 SGHDN and CDR2 FVKESK. CDR3 length: 14 amino acids. V was pared by 4 bases and J by 6 bases, with 15 bases between. The chain's CDR3 is CASSLPSDLHGYTF. CDR3 DNA sequence: TGTGCCAGCAGCCTCCCCTCGGACCTCCATGGCTACACCTTC.

The J gene is TRBJ1-3, the V gene TRBV7-8; TRBD1 aligns across 7 bases. After removal of 5 bases from V and 6 bases from J, the junction contained 10 bases not matched to a gene. The length of the CDR3 is 15 residues. Germline CDR1 SGHVS, CDR2 FQNEAQ. The CDR3 here is CASSRRTGRVNTIYF. CDR3 bases: TGTGCCAGCAGCCGCAGGACAGGTCGTGTAAACACCATATATTTT.

This chain connects TRBV6-5 to TRBJ1-6, with a possible D match to TRBD1 (6 bases). The CDR3 totals 14 residues. V was cut by 6 bases and J by 6 bases, with 12 bases left in between. From germline, CDR1 is MNHEY and CDR2 SVGAGI. Written as DNA, the CDR3 is TGTGCCAGCAGGAGGGGGGGAAGTAATTCACCCCTCCACTTT. Protein: CASRRGGSNSPLHF.

The V call is TRBV12-5, the J call TRBJ2-5; D is possibly TRBD2 (5 bases). CDR1 is LGHNT, CDR2 FRNRAP, per germline. CDR3 length equals 14 residues. Trimming took off 4 bases at V and 2 bases at J, with 11 bases between the two ends. DNA of the CDR3: TGTGCTAGTGGTTCGATTCTAGCTCAAGAGACCCAGTACTTC. Translating it yields CASGSILAQETQYF.

This sequence joins TRBV19 and TRBJ1-1; D might be TRBD1 (6 bases). Germline lookup yields CDR1 LNHDA and CDR2 SQIVND (reference sequence). The length of the CDR3 is 14 residues. The ends were cut back, 6 bases at V and 3 bases at J, with 14 bases in the middle. The CDR3 nucleotides read TGTGCCAGTAGCACAGGGATCGGGGACACTGAAGCTTTCTTT. Amino acids: CASSTGIGDTEAFF.

CDR3 sequence (DNA): TGTGCCAGCAGCTTGGCCGGAGCTAGCAATCAGCCCCAGCATTTT. It translates to CASSLAGASNQPQHF. The chain employs TRBV5-4 and TRBJ1-5, with no clear D. Trimming removed 0 bases at V and 0 bases at J, with 7 bases between. Germline CDR1 reads SGHNT; CDR2 reads YYREEE (reference sequence). CDR3 length: 15 residues.

The CDR3 is CAWSVTGFPRQNTEAFF. The CDR3 DNA follows: TGTGCCTGGAGTGTGACGGGGTTTCCGAGACAGAACACTGAAGCTTTCTTT. This chain links TRBV30 with TRBJ1-1; D call uncertain. The CDR3 has 17 amino acids. Deletions cut 0 bases from V and 1 base from J, with 18 bases between. Germline-derived CDR1 and CDR2 are GTSNPN and SVGIG (reference sequence).

The chain combines TRBV4-1 with TRBJ2-7; TRBD1 aligns across 8 bases. CDR1 is MGHRA, CDR2 YSYEKL, per germline. J lost 2 bases, V lost 6 bases, and 9 bases had no gene match. This CDR3 is 15 amino acids long. Here the CDR3 reads CASRPFGQGTYEQYF. The CDR3 DNA reads as TGCGCCAGCAGACCCTTCGGACAGGGAACCTACGAGCAGTACTTC.